This T cell receptor (beta chain) comes out of a study of CD8 T cells in Susac syndrome. CD8+ and CD4+ T cells from blood underwent TCR beta sequencing. The patients who served as multiple sclerosis controls were treatment-naive and had stable or active relapsing-remitting disease that fulfilled the revised McDonald criteria. TEMRA cells were enriched by FACS, and CD4+ and CD8+ T cells were negatively isolated. This clonotype was detected only once. The RNA, roughly 0.5 to 1 ug, was put through reverse transcription using random hexamers. Multiplex immunoSEQ PCR targeted 54 Vbeta and 13 Jbeta TCR beta segments. TCRdb used MiXCR to reprocess the immunoSEQ multiplex PCR reads, holding one entry per CDR3 protein. Seen here are around 140,000 distinct CDR3 sequences, 75% to 90% observed once, and the top ten hold approximately 0.51%. Germline values: CDR1 LNHDA, CDR2 SQIVND (reference sequence). The junction had 6 bases not matched to a gene; V was cut back by 3 bases and J by 7 bases. The length of the CDR3 is 14 residues.

The sequenced sample consisted of CD8+ T cells from PBMCs. The genes are TRBV19 and TRBJ2-1, with 7 bases fitting TRBD1. The clonotype originates from a human donor with multiple sclerosis. The CDR3 bases are TGTGCCAGTAGTATCTTCGGGACAGTTAATGAGCAGTTCTTC. This sequence encodes CASSIFGTVNEQFF.